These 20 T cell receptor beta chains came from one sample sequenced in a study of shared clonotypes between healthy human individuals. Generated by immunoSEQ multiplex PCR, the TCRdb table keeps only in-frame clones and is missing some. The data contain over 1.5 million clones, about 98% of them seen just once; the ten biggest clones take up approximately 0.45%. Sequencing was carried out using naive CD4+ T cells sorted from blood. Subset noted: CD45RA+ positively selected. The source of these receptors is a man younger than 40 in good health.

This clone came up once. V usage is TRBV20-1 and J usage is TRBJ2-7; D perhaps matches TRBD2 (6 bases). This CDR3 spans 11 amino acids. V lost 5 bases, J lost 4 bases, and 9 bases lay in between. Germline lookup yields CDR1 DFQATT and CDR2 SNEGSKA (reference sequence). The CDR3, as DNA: TGCAGTGCTTGGCGGGAATACGAGCAGTACTTC. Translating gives CSAWREYEQYF.

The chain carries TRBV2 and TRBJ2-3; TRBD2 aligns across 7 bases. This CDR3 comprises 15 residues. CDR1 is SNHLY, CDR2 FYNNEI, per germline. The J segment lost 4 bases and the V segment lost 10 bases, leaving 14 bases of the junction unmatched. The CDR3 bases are TGTGCCACCGGACCGGGCGGGAGTAGGGCAGATACGCAGTATTTT. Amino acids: CATGPGGSRADTQYF.

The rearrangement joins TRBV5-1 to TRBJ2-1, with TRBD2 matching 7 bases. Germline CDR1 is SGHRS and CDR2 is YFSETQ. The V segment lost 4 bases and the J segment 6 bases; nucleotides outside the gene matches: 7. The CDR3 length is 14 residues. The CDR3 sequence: CASSTASSGNEQFF. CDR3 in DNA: TGCGCCAGCAGCACTGCGTCTAGCGGCAATGAGCAGTTCTTC.

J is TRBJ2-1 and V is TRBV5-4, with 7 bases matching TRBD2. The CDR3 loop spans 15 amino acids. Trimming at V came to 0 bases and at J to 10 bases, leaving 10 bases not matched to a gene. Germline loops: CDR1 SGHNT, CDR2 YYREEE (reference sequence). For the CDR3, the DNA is TGTGCCAGCAGCTTGGATCTGCGCGGGAGCGGCGAGCAGTTCTTC. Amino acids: CASSLDLRGSGEQFF.

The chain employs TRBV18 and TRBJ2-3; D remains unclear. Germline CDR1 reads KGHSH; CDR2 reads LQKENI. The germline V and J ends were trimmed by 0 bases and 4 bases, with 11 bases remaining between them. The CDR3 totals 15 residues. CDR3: CASSPPSFVADTQYF. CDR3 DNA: TGTGCCAGCTCACCACCGAGTTTTGTCGCAGATACGCAGTATTTT.

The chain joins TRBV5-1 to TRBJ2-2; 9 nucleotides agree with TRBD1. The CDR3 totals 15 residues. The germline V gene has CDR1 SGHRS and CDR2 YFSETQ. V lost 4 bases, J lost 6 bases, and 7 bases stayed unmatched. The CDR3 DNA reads TGCGCCAGCAGCCCCGGGACAGGGATATCCGGGGAGCTGTTTTTT. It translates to CASSPGTGISGELFF. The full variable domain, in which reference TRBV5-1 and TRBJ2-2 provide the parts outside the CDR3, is KAGVTQTPRYLIKTRGQQVTLSCSPISGHRSVSWYQQTPGQGLQFLFEYFSETQRNKGNFPGRFSGRQFSNSRSEMNVSTLELGDSALYLCASSPGTGISGELFFGEGSRLTVL.

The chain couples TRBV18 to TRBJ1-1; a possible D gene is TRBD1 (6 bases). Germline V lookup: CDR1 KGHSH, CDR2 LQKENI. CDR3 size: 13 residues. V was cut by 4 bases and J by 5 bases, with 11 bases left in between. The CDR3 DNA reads TGTGCCAGCTCACTTCAGGGGCAAACTGAAGCTTTCTTT. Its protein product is CASSLQGQTEAFF.

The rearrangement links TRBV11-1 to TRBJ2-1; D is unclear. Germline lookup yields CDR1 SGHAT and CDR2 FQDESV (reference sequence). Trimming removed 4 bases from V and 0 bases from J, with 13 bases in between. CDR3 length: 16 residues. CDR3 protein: CASSSSWASSYNEQFF. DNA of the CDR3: TGTGCCAGCAGCTCCTCTTGGGCCAGCTCCTACAATGAGCAGTTCTTC.

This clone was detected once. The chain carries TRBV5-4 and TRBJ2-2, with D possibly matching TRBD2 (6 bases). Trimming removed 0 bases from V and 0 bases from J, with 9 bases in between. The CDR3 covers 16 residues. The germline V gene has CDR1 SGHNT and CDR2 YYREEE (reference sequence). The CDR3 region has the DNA TGTGCCAGCAGCTTGGGTGGGAGGTCGAACACCGGGGAGCTGTTTTTT. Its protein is CASSLGGRSNTGELFF.

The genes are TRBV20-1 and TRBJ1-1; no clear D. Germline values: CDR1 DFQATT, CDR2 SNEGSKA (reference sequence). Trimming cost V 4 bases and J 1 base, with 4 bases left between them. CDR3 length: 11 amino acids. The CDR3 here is CSAKENTEAFF. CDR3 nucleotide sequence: TGCAGTGCTAAGGAGAACACTGAAGCTTTCTTT.

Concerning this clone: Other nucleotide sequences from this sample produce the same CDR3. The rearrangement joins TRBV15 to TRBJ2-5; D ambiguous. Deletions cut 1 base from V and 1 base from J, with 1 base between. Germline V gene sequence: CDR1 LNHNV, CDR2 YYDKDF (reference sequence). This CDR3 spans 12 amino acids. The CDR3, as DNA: TGTGCCACCAGCAGAGTCCAAGAGACCCAGTACTTC. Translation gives CATSRVQETQYF. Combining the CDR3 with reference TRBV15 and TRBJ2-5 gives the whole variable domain DAMVIQNPRYQVTQFGKPVTLSCSQTLNHNVMYWYQQKSSQAPKLLFHYYDKDFNNEADTPDNFQSRRPNTSFCFLDIRSPGLGDTAMYLCATSRVQETQYFGPGTRLLVL.

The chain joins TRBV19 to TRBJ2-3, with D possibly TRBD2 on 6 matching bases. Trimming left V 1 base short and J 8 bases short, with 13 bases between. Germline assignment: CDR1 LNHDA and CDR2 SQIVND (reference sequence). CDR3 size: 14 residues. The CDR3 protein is CASSIVEGGVTQYF. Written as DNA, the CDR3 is TGTGCCAGTAGTATAGTGGAGGGAGGCGTTACGCAGTATTTT.

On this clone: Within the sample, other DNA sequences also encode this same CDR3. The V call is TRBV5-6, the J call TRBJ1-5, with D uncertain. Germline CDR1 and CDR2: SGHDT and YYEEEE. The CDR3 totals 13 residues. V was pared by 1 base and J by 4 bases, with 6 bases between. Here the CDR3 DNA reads TGTGCCAGCAGCTTGCGGGGAAATCAGCCCCAGCATTTT. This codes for CASSLRGNQPQHF.

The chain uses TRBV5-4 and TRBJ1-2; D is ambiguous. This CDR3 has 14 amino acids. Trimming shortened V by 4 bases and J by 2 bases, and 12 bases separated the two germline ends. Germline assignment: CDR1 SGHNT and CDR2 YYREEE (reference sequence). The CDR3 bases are TGTGCCAGCAGCCGGGCGGAGGTAAACTATGGCTACACCTTC. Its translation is CASSRAEVNYGYTF.

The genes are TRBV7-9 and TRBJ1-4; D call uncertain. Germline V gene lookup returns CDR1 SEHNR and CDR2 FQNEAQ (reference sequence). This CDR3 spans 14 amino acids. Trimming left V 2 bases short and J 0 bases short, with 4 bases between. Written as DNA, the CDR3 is TGTGCCAGCAGCTTACCATCAACTAATGAAAAACTGTTTTTT. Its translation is CASSLPSTNEKLFF. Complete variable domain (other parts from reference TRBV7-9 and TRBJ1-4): DTGVSQNPRHKITKRGQNVTFRCDPISEHNRLYWYRQTLGQGPEFLTYFQNEAQLEKSRLLSDRFSAERPKGSFSTLEIQRTEQGDSAMYLCASSLPSTNEKLFFGSGTQLSVL.

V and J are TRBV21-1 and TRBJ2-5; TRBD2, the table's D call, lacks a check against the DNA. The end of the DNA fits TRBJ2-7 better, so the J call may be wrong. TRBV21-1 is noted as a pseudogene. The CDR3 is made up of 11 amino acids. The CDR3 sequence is CASSWRYEQYF. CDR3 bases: TGTGCCAGCAGCTGGAGGTACGAGCAGTACTTC.

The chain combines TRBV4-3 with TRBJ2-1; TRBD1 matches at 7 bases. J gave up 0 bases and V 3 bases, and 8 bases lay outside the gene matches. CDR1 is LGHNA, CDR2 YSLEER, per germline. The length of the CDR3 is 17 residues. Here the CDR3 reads CASSHPTTGSSYNEQFF. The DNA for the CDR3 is TGCGCCAGCAGCCATCCAACGACAGGGAGCTCCTACAATGAGCAGTTCTTC.

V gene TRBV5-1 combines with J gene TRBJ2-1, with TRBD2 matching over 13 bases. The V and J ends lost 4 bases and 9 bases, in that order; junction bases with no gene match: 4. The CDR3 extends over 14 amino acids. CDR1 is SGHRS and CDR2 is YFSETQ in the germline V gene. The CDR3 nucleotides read TGCGCCAGCAGCCCGGGACTAGCGGGGTCTGAGCAGTTCTTC. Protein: CASSPGLAGSEQFF.

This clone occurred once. The CDR3 sequence is CASKPRDRIHEQYF. CDR3 sequence (DNA): TGTGCCAGCAAGCCCCGGGACAGGATCCACGAGCAGTACTTC. The chain is built from TRBV2 and TRBJ2-7; 8 nucleotides align to TRBD1. Trimming at V came to 7 bases and at J to 5 bases, leaving 10 bases not matched to a gene. This CDR3 comprises 14 residues. Germline assignment: CDR1 SNHLY and CDR2 FYNNEI. The full variable domain, rest sourced from reference TRBV2 and TRBJ2-7, is EPEVTQTPSHQVTQMGQEVILRCVPISNHLYFYWYRQILGQKVEFLVSFYNNEISEKSEIFDDQFSVERPDGSNFTLKIRSTKLEDSAMYFCASKPRDRIHEQYFGPGTRLTVT.

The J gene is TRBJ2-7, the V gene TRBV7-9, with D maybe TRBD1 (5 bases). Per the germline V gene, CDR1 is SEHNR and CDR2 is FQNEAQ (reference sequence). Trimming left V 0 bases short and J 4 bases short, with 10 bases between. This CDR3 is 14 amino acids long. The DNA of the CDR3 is TGTGCCAGCAGCTTAGCCAGGGATGGGTACGAGCAGTACTTC. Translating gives CASSLARDGYEQYF.